The source of this T cell receptor beta chain is a study of T cell repertoires in cytomegalovirus infection. Across the study: HLA-B-restricted CMV epitopes that are well studied were used alongside recently identified HLA-C-restricted ones. Based on public TCR beta signatures, there were indications of CMV infection and of a matching HLA type. Whole-study findings and limits: There were carriers of CMV plus the relevant HLA, and cumulative public TCR beta family frequency identified them. Across the ex vivo response, the dominant clonotypes were HLA-C-restricted CMV-specific TCR beta clonotypes.

TCRdb ran MiXCR on the reads and lists one entry per CDR3 protein. The table has 450,000 to 550,000 distinct CDR3 sequences, approximately 40% seen once; the top ten hold around 44%. In this sample, this clonotype turned up a few times. The antigen remains unidentified. This CDR3 region has 14 residues. V was shortened by 3 bases and J by 1 base, with 9 bases between the two germline ends. Per germline, CDR1 SEHNR and CDR2 FQNEAQ (reference sequence). The chain is built from TRBV7-9 and TRBJ2-5, with a weak D call TRBD2 (5 bases). The TCR sequence derives from a human donor in good health (CMV status not recorded). Some clones in this sample may be carry-over from other donors' samples. Specimen: cultured PBMCs, collected from culture after CMV antigen stimulation. The CDR3 here is CASSFGMTQETQYF. The CDR3 coding sequence is TGTGCCAGCAGCTTCGGGATGACCCAAGAGACCCAGTACTTC.